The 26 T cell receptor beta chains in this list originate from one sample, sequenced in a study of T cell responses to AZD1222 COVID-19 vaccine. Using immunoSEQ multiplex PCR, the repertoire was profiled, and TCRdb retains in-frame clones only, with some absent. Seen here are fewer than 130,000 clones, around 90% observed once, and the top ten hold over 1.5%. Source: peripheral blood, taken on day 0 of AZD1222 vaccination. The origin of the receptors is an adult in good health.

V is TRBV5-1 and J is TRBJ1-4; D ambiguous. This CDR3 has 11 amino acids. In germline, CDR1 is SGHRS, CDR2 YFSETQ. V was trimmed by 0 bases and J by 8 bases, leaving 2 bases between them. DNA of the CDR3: TGCGCCAGCAGCTTGGACGAAAAACTGTTTTTT. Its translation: CASSLDEKLFF.

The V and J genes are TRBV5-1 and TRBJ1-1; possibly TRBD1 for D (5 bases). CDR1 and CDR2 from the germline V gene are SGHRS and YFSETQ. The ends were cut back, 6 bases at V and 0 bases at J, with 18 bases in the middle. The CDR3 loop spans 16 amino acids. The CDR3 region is CASTLLGVLMNTEAFF. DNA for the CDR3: TGCGCCAGCACCCTCCTGGGGGTCCTCATGAACACTGAAGCTTTCTTT.

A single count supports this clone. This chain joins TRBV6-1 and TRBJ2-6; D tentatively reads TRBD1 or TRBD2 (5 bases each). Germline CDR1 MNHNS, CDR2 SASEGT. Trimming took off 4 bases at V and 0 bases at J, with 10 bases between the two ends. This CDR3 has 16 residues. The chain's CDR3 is CASSASGTSGANVLTF. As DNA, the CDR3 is TGTGCCAGCAGTGCCTCCGGGACCTCTGGGGCCAACGTCCTGACTTTC.

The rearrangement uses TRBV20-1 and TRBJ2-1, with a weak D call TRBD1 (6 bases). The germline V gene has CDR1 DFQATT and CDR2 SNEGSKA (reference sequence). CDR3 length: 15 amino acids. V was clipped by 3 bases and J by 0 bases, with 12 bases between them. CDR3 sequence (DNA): TGCAGTGCTAGTTCGTGGGACAACTCCTACAATGAGCAGTTCTTC. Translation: CSASSWDNSYNEQFF.

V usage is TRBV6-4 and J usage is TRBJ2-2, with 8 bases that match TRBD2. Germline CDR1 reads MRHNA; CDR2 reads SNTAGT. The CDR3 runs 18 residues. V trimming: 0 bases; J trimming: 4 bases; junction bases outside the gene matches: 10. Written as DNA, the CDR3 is TGTGCCAGCAGTGACTCCGGGGGTAGCGGGGAGTCCACCGGGGAGCTGTTTTTT. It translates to CASSDSGGSGESTGELFF.

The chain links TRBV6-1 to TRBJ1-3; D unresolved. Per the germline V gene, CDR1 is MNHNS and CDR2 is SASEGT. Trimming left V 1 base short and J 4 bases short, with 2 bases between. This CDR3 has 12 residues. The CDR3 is CASSEGGNTIYF. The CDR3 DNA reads TGTGCCAGCAGTGAAGGCGGAAACACCATATATTTT.

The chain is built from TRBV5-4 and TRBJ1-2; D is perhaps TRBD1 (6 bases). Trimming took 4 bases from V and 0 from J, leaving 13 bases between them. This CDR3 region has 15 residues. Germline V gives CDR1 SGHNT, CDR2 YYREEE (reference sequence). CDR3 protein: CASSNRQAANYGYTF. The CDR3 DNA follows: TGTGCCAGCAGCAACCGACAGGCAGCTAACTATGGCTACACCTTC.

This CDR3 is CASSPSPGQGMNTEAFF. CDR3 bases: TGTGCCAGCAGCCCGAGTCCGGGACAGGGGATGAACACTGAAGCTTTCTTT. The chain joins TRBV11-3 to TRBJ1-1; 10 bases agree with TRBD1. The germline V gene encodes CDR1 SGHNT and CDR2 YENEEA. Trimming took 5 bases from V and 0 from J; bases not matched to a gene: 9. This CDR3 spans 17 amino acids.

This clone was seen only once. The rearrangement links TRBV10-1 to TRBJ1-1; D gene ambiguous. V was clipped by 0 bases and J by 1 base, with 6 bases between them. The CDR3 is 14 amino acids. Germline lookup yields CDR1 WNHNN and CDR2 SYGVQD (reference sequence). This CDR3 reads CASSESNGNTEAFF. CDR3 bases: TGCGCCAGCAGTGAGTCGAACGGGAACACTGAAGCTTTCTTT.

The CDR3 DNA sequence: TGCGCCAGCAGCCAAGGACAGGGGCCCTCAGGGTCACCCCTCCACTTT. Encoded protein: CASSQGQGPSGSPLHF. The chain couples TRBV4-1 to TRBJ1-6; 8 bases map to TRBD1. Germline assignment: CDR1 MGHRA and CDR2 YSYEKL. V lost 1 base to trimming and J lost 10 bases; unmatched junction nucleotides: 9. The CDR3 spans 16 residues.

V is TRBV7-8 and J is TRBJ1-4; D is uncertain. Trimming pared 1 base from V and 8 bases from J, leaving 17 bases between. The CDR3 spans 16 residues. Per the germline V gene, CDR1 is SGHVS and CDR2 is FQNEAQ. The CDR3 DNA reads TGTGCCAGCAGCTTAGTTGCGGGGTATGATGGGGAAAAACTGTTTTTT. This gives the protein CASSLVAGYDGEKLFF.

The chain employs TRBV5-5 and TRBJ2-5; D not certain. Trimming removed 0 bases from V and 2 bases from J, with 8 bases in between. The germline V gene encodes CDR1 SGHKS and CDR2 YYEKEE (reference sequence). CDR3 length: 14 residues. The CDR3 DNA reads TGTGCCAGCAGCTTGGCCAACAGACAAGAGACCCAGTACTTC. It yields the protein CASSLANRQETQYF.

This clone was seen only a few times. The DNA of the CDR3 is TGTGCCAGCAGTGAATATGAAAAACTGTTTTTT. It encodes CASSEYEKLFF. The chain couples TRBV6-1 to TRBJ1-4; D call uncertain. CDR1 is MNHNS, CDR2 SASEGT, per germline. Trimming stripped 2 bases from V and 6 bases from J, with 1 base between. The CDR3 runs 11 residues.

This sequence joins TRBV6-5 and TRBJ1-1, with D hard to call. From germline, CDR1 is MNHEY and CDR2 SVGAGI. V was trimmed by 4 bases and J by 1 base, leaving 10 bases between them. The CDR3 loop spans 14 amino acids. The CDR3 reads CASSLGSTNTEAFF. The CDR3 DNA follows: TGTGCCAGCAGTTTGGGATCAACGAACACTGAAGCTTTCTTT.

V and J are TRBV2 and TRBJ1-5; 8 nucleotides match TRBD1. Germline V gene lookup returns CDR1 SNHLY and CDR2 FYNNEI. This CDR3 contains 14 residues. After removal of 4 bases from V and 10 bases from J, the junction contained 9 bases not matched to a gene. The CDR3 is CASSVGQAHSPQHF. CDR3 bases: TGTGCCAGCAGTGTGGGACAGGCCCACAGCCCCCAGCATTTT.

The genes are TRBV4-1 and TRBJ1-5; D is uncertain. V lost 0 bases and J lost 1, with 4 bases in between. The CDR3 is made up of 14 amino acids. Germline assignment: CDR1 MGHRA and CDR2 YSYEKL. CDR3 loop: CASSQELSNQPQHF. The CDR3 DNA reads TGCGCCAGCAGCCAAGAACTCAGCAATCAGCCCCAGCATTTT.

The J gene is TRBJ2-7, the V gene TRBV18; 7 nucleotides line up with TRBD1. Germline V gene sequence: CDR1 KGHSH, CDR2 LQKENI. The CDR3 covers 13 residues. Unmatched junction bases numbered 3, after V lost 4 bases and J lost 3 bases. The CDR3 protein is CASSQYRGYEQYF. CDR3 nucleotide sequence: TGTGCCAGCTCACAATACAGGGGCTACGAGCAGTACTTC.

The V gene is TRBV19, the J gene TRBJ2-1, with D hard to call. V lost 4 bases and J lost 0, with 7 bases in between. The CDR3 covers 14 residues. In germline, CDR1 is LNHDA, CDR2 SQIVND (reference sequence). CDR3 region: CASSRYSSYNEQFF. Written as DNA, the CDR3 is TGTGCCAGTAGTAGGTACAGCTCCTACAATGAGCAGTTCTTC.

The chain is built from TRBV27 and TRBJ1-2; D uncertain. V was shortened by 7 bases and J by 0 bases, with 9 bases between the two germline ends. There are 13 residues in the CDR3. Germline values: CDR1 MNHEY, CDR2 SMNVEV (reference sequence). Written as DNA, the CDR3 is TGTGCCAGCAAGGCCGCGGCTAACTATGGCTACACCTTC. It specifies CASKAAANYGYTF.

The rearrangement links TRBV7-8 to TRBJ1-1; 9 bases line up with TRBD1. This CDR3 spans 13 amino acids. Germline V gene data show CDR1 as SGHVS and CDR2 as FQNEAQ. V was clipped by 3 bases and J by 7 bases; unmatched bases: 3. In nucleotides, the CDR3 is TGTGCCAGCAGCTTCAGACAGGGGGATGAAGCTTTCTTT. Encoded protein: CASSFRQGDEAFF.

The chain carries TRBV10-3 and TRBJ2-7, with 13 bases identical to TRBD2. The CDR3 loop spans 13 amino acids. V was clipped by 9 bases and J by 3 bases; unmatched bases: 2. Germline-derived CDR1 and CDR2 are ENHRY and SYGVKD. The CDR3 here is CAIRTSGSYEQYF. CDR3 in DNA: TGTGCCATTCGGACTAGCGGGAGCTACGAGCAGTACTTC.

CDR3 nucleotide sequence: TGTGCCAGCAGAGGTGACGGGGGCACAGATACGCAGTATTTT. Protein product: CASRGDGGTDTQYF. The chain uses TRBV5-4 and TRBJ2-3, with a weak D call TRBD2 (5 bases). Per germline, CDR1 SGHNT and CDR2 YYREEE (reference sequence). The CDR3 length is 14 residues. V was shortened by 5 bases and J by 1 base, with 11 bases between the two germline ends.

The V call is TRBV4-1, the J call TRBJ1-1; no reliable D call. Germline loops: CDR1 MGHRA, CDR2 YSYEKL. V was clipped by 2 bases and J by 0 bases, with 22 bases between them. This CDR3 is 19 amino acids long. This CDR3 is CASSQPPGSGGVMNTEAFF. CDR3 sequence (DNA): TGCGCCAGCAGCCAACCCCCCGGTAGTGGTGGGGTGATGAACACTGAAGCTTTCTTT.

The CDR3 protein is CASRQFMNTEAFF. CDR3 nucleotides: TGTGCCAGCCGACAGTTCATGAACACTGAAGCTTTCTTT. The chain has TRBV2 and TRBJ1-1, with D tentatively TRBD1 (5 bases). Between the trimmed V and J ends, which lost 8 bases and 0 bases, there was a span of 10 bases. In germline, CDR1 is SNHLY, CDR2 FYNNEI. The CDR3 length is 13 residues. The whole variable domain, remainder taken from reference TRBV2 and TRBJ1-1, is EPEVTQTPSHQVTQMGQEVILRCVPISNHLYFYWYRQILGQKVEFLVSFYNNEISEKSEIFDDQFSVERPDGSNFTLKIRSTKLEDSAMYFCASRQFMNTEAFFGQGTRLTVV.

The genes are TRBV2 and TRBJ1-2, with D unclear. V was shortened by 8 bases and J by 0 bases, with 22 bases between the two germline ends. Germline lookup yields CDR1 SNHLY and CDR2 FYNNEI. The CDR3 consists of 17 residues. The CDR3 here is CASGLSRELPPNYGYTF. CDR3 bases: TGTGCCAGCGGTCTCTCGAGGGAGTTGCCTCCTAACTATGGCTACACCTTC.

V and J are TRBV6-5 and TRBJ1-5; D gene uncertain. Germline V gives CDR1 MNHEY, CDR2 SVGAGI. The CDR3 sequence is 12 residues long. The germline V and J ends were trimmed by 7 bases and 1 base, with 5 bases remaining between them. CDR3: CASISSNQPQHF. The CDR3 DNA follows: TGTGCCAGCATTAGCAGCAATCAGCCCCAGCATTTT.